One sample yielded the 10 T cell receptor beta chains listed below, sequenced in a study of CD8+CD57+ T cells in acquired aplastic anemia. Patients chosen for sequencing had CD8+CD57+ cells that had expanded, as shown by flow cytometry. Genomic DNA constituted the template upon which TCR beta VDJ and CDR3 profiling was performed. TCRdb called the reads again in MiXCR, with one record for every CDR3 protein. In the table there are about 160,000 distinct CDR3 sequences, roughly half of which are singletons. Material for sequencing was sorted CD4+, CD8+, or CD8+CD57+ T cells (not recorded which) from PBMCs. The origin of the receptors is a human donor with aplastic anemia.

The chain links TRBV2 to TRBJ2-7; D remains unclear. V was cut by 0 bases and J by 8 bases, with 14 bases left in between. CDR3 length: 14 residues. In germline, CDR1 is SNHLY, CDR2 FYNNEI. The CDR3 loop reads CASSEAPASGKQYF. CDR3 bases: TGTGCCAGCAGTGAAGCGCCAGCTAGTGGTAAGCAGTACTTC. Complete variable domain (other parts from reference TRBV2 and TRBJ2-7): EPEVTQTPSHQVTQMGQEVILRCVPISNHLYFYWYRQILGQKVEFLVSFYNNEISEKSEIFDDQFSVERPDGSNFTLKIRSTKLEDSAMYFCASSEAPASGKQYFGPGTRLTVT.

The gene calls are TRBV2 and TRBJ1-5, with a tentative D call TRBD1 (6 bases). CDR1 is SNHLY and CDR2 is FYNNEI in the germline V gene. The germline V and J ends were trimmed by 3 bases and 7 bases, with 16 bases remaining between them. The CDR3 is made up of 15 amino acids. CDR3 DNA: TGTGCCAGCAGTGACCCGACAGGAACCCTCCAGCCCCAGCATTTT. Translating it yields CASSDPTGTLQPQHF.

This clonotype has a count of ten or more. CDR3 in amino acids: CSARGGRFRQFF. For the CDR3, the DNA is TGCAGTGCTAGAGGGGGCAGATTTAGGCAGTTCTTC. This rearrangement joins TRBV20-1 to TRBJ2-1; D is perhaps TRBD1 (5 bases). Looked up from germline, CDR1 is DFQATT and CDR2 is SNEGSKA (reference sequence). V was trimmed by 1 base and J by 12 bases, leaving 13 bases between them. CDR3 length equals 12 residues.

This clonotype was seen repeatedly, ten times or more. The V call is TRBV5-1, the J call TRBJ2-7, with a tentative D call TRBD2 (6 bases). Germline lookup yields CDR1 SGHRS and CDR2 YFSETQ. This CDR3 is built from 15 residues. V lost 0 bases and J 5 bases, leaving 15 bases between the germline ends. The CDR3 DNA is TGCGCCAGCAGCTTGGCCCGGGGGAACCCCAACGAGCAGTACTTC. This codes for CASSLARGNPNEQYF.

Of note for this clonotype: Because the CDR3 is missing its conserved closing phenylalanine or tryptophan, this is likely a read error. The limits of the CDR3 on the DNA are not certain, so only TCRdb's listed CDR3 is given. This chain joins TRBV19 and TRBJ2-6; TRBD1 reflects the table's D call only, with no check against the DNA. The germline V gene encodes CDR1 LNHDA and CDR2 SQIVND (reference sequence). The CDR3 region is 15 residues in length, termini included. The CDR3 loop reads CASSSRGPGANVLKI.

CDR3 in amino acids: CSASRGGTDTQYF. DNA for the CDR3: TGCAGTGCTAGTAGGGGGGGCACAGATACGCAGTATTTT. The chain couples TRBV20-1 to TRBJ2-3; D is perhaps TRBD1 or TRBD2 (6 bases each). This CDR3 comprises 13 residues. Germline-derived CDR1 and CDR2 are DFQATT and SNEGSKA (reference sequence). V was cut by 3 bases and J by 1 base, with 8 bases left in between.

The sample holds many counts of this clonotype. The chain couples TRBV16 to TRBJ2-3; D might be TRBD1 (6 bases). Germline CDR1 is KGHSY and CDR2 is FQNENV. This CDR3 contains 16 residues. Trimming shortened V by 4 bases and J by 6 bases, and 20 bases separated the two germline ends. For the CDR3, the DNA is TGTGCCAGCAGCCCAATGGGACAACCCAGAGGGGATACGCAGTATTTT. Translation: CASSPMGQPRGDTQYF.

This clonotype was observed once. The chain is built from TRBV2 and TRBJ2-2, with TRBD1 as a possible D gene (5 bases). Trimming removed 10 bases at V and 2 bases at J, with 11 bases between. The CDR3 loop spans 13 amino acids. Germline V CDR1 and CDR2: SNHLY, FYNNEI. DNA for the CDR3: TGTGCCACAGGGTTGGGCAACACCGGGGAGCTGTTTTTT. Protein: CATGLGNTGELFF.

This clonotype was seen ten or more times. The chain is built from TRBV18 and TRBJ2-7; D uncertain. Trimming removed 2 bases from V and 6 bases from J, with 8 bases in between. Germline loops: CDR1 KGHSH, CDR2 LQKENI. The CDR3 has 12 amino acids. Written as DNA, the CDR3 is TGTGCCAGCTCACCAGCAGGTTCCGAGCAGTACTTC. This translates into CASSPAGSEQYF.

The chain couples TRBV6-2 or TRBV6-3 to TRBJ1-3; no definite D call. V lost 4 bases and J 0 bases, leaving 10 bases between the germline ends. Per the germline V gene, CDR1 is MNHEY and CDR2 is SVGEGT. CDR3 length: 15 residues. CDR3 protein: CASSFNGISGNTIYF. In DNA, the CDR3 is TGTGCCAGCAGTTTCAACGGGATCTCTGGAAACACCATATATTTT.